What follows are 29 T cell receptor beta chains derived from one specimen sequenced in a study of T cell changes during pregnancy in multiple sclerosis. Repertoires were generated with immunoSEQ multiplex PCR, while TCRdb's copy carries only in-frame clones and drops some. The data contain tens of thousands of clones, approximately 89% of them seen just once; the ten biggest clones take up 5% to 5.5%. Sample: CD8+ T cells from peripheral blood mononuclear cells, taken in the first trimester of pregnancy. All receptors come from a female donor with multiple sclerosis, enrolled in a pregnancy study.

This rearrangement joins TRBV11-2 to TRBJ2-2, with 13 bases that match TRBD2. Germline CDR1 reads SGHAT; CDR2 reads FQNNGV. Trimming removed 5 bases from V and 4 bases from J; junction bases left unmatched: 7. This CDR3 spans 17 amino acids. CDR3 residues: CASSPRTSGSRTGELFF. The DNA for the CDR3 is TGTGCCAGCAGCCCCCGGACTAGCGGGAGTCGCACCGGGGAGCTGTTTTTT.

V is TRBV7-9 and J is TRBJ1-5; no definite D call. Trimming left V 1 base short and J 1 base short, with 8 bases between. This CDR3 region has 15 residues. CDR1 and CDR2 from the germline V gene are SEHNR and FQNEAQ (reference sequence). This CDR3 is CASSLGAGSNQPQHF. CDR3 coding DNA: TGTGCCAGCAGCTTAGGGGCGGGGAGCAATCAGCCCCAGCATTTT.

This chain uses TRBV19 with TRBJ2-7; possible D gene TRBD2, 6 bases. CDR3 length: 13 residues. Trimming removed 5 bases at V and 4 bases at J, with 12 bases between. In germline, CDR1 is LNHDA, CDR2 SQIVND (reference sequence). CDR3 DNA: TGTGCCAGTAGTTCGGGACTCTCATACGAGCAGTACTTC. Its protein is CASSSGLSYEQYF.

V and J are TRBV29-1 and TRBJ2-7; tentatively, D is TRBD1 (5 bases). The CDR3 covers 13 residues. Germline V gives CDR1 SQVTM, CDR2 ANQGSEA. V was clipped by 2 bases and J by 0 bases, with 8 bases between them. The CDR3 coding sequence is TGCAGCGTTGAACCAGGGAACTCCTACGAGCAGTACTTC. This codes for CSVEPGNSYEQYF.

The chain recombines TRBV9 with TRBJ2-2, with 7 bases fitting TRBD2. The trim removed 0 bases at V and 5 bases at J, leaving 4 bases unmatched. Germline CDR1 is SGDLS and CDR2 is YYNGEE. CDR3 length: 15 residues. The CDR3 DNA reads TGTGCCAGCAGCGTAGGCGGGAGTGGTACCGGGGAGCTGTTTTTT. It translates to CASSVGGSGTGELFF.

The chain joins TRBV5-4 to TRBJ1-2, with TRBD1 as a possible D gene (5 bases). The CDR3 has 13 residues. Germline V gene sequence: CDR1 SGHNT, CDR2 YYREEE (reference sequence). V lost 1 base and J lost 3, with 7 bases in between. The CDR3 loop is CASSLNRYYGYTF. As DNA, the CDR3 is TGTGCCAGCAGCTTGAACAGGTACTATGGCTACACCTTC.

V gene TRBV7-8 combines with J gene TRBJ2-3; the D is unclear. V lost 4 bases and J lost 6, with 8 bases in between. The CDR3 is 12 residues long. Germline CDR1 is SGHVS and CDR2 is FQNEAQ. CDR3 DNA sequence: TGTGCCAGCAGCTCGACTTCGGATACGCAGTATTTT. Translating it yields CASSSTSDTQYF.

This clone rates as medium-sized. The V and J genes are TRBV12-5 and TRBJ2-5; D perhaps matches TRBD1 (6 bases). There are 14 residues in the CDR3. Germline CDR1 is LGHNT and CDR2 is FRNRAP. Between the trimmed V and J ends, which lost 3 bases and 3 bases, there was a span of 11 bases. CDR3: CASGFLDSEETQYF. The CDR3 DNA is TGTGCTAGTGGTTTCTTGGACAGCGAAGAGACCCAGTACTTC.

The chain recombines TRBV4-2 with TRBJ1-1; D gene uncertain. The CDR3 totals 14 residues. Looked up from germline, CDR1 is LGHNA and CDR2 is YNFKEQ. Trimming removed 4 bases from V and 4 bases from J, with 13 bases in between. CDR3 loop: CASSRREGSTEAFF. CDR3 DNA sequence: TGTGCCAGCAGCCGCCGGGAGGGCAGCACTGAAGCTTTCTTT.

Comments on this clone: At one end, the junction sequence differs from germline, possibly due to a read error. The chain links TRBV7-7 to TRBJ2-7; 10 bases line up with TRBD1. The CDR3 runs 15 residues. CDR1 and CDR2 (germline): SSHAT, FNYEAQ (reference sequence). The CDR3 sequence is CASSLLGQGPDEQYF. CDR3 in DNA: TGTGCTAGCAGCTTGTTGGGACAGGGGCCGGACGAGCAGTACTTC.

DNA of the CDR3: TGCGCCAGCAGTGAGGCGGGACAGCTATACGAGCAGTACTTC. This translates into CASSEAGQLYEQYF. The V call is TRBV10-2, the J call TRBJ2-7; possibly TRBD1 for D (7 bases). CDR3 size: 14 residues. CDR1 WSHSY and CDR2 SAAADI come from the germline V gene. V was clipped by 2 bases and J by 4 bases, with 12 bases between them.

This clone was counted between two and nine times. V is TRBV6-5 and J is TRBJ2-7, with no clear D. The CDR3 totals 13 residues. The V and J ends lost 0 bases and 3 bases respectively, with 6 bases between them. Germline values: CDR1 MNHEY, CDR2 SVGAGI. CDR3 nucleotide sequence: TGTGCCAGCAGTTACTCAGCTAGCTACGAGCAGTACTTC. This translates into CASSYSASYEQYF.

This chain uses TRBV18 with TRBJ2-7; possible D gene TRBD2, 5 bases. With 3 bases removed from V and 2 bases from J, the gap between germline ends came to 14 bases. From germline, CDR1 is KGHSH and CDR2 LQKENI. CDR3 length equals 15 residues. The CDR3 DNA is TGTGCCAGCTCACCCGCCGAGGGATCACCCTACGAGCAGTACTTC. Translated, it gives CASSPAEGSPYEQYF.

The chain employs TRBV5-4 and TRBJ1-1; TRBD1 might be the D (5 bases). This CDR3 is built from 14 residues. Germline V lookup: CDR1 SGHNT, CDR2 YYREEE (reference sequence). Trimming stripped 6 bases from V and 2 bases from J, with 14 bases between. The DNA for the CDR3 is TGTGCCAGCATCGAGGACAATATTAACACTGAAGCTTTCTTT. This translates into CASIEDNINTEAFF.

V gene TRBV4-1 combines with J gene TRBJ2-2; D is unresolved. The V end was cut by 0 bases, the J end by 11 bases, with 7 bases between. This CDR3 contains 12 residues. CDR1 is MGHRA, CDR2 YSYEKL, per germline. CDR3 DNA sequence: TGCGCCAGCAGCCAAGATGAGTTCGAGCTGTTTTTT. It specifies CASSQDEFELFF.

V is TRBV13 and J is TRBJ2-3, with 11 bases lining up with TRBD1. The germline V gene has CDR1 PRHDT and CDR2 FYEKMQ (reference sequence). V dropped 4 bases and J dropped 3; count of bases not matched to a gene: 0. The CDR3 runs 14 residues. The CDR3 DNA sequence: TGTGCCAGCAGCTGGGACAGGGGGACAGATACGCAGTATTTT. This translates into CASSWDRGTDTQYF.

The chain links TRBV11-3 to TRBJ2-2; maybe TRBD2 (5 bases). V lost 5 bases and J lost 6, with 10 bases in between. CDR1 SGHNT and CDR2 YENEEA come from the germline V gene. The CDR3 totals 13 residues. This chain's CDR3 is CASSPEVAGELFF. The CDR3 DNA sequence: TGTGCCAGCAGCCCGGAGGTCGCCGGGGAGCTGTTTTTT. Drawing the rest from reference TRBV11-3 and TRBJ2-2, the complete variable domain is EAGVVQSPRYKIIEKKQPVAFWCNPISGHNTLYWYLQNLGQGPELLIRYENEEAVDDSQLPKDRFSAERLKGVDSTLKIQPAELGDSAVYLCASSPEVAGELFFGEGSRLTVL.

This clone showed up just once. The J gene is TRBJ1-1, the V gene TRBV14; D uncertain. This CDR3 spans 11 amino acids. Germline-derived CDR1 and CDR2 are SGHDN and FVKESK. V was shortened by 4 bases and J by 2 bases, with 2 bases between the two germline ends. In DNA, the CDR3 is TGTGCCAGCAGCCCTAACACTGAAGCTTTCTTT. It codes for CASSPNTEAFF.

The chain employs TRBV5-8 and TRBJ1-6; 7 bases match TRBD1. CDR3 length: 15 amino acids. The germline CDR1 and CDR2 sequences are SGHTS and YDEGEE. V dropped 0 bases and J dropped 13; count of bases not matched to a gene: 10. The DNA for the CDR3 is TGTGCCAGCAGCTTGGGACAGGGCTATAGGGGGCCCCTCCACTTT. It translates to CASSLGQGYRGPLHF.

The genes are TRBV5-6 and TRBJ2-3, with TRBD2 identical over 9 bases. This CDR3 region has 16 residues. From germline, CDR1 is SGHDT and CDR2 YYEEEE. Losses at the gene ends were 0 bases for V and 4 bases for J; bases not matched to a gene: 6. The CDR3 DNA is TGTGCCAGCAGCTTGGCGGCGGGAGGGCCCCCAGATACGCAGTATTTT. Translation: CASSLAAGGPPDTQYF.

The chain couples TRBV7-9 to TRBJ2-1; D is unclear. Trimming took 3 bases from V and 4 from J, leaving 10 bases between them. This CDR3 comprises 14 residues. In germline, CDR1 is SEHNR, CDR2 FQNEAQ (reference sequence). This CDR3 reads CASSFVAGYNEQFF. For the CDR3, the DNA is TGTGCCAGCAGCTTCGTTGCCGGGTACAATGAGCAGTTCTTC.

The chain uses TRBV5-5 and TRBJ2-7, with TRBD2 matching over 8 bases. Germline CDR1 and CDR2: SGHKS and YYEKEE (reference sequence). Trimming took 3 bases from V and 3 from J; bases not matched to a gene: 5. The CDR3 totals 14 residues. CDR3 protein: CASSWNSGSYEQYF. DNA of the CDR3: TGTGCCAGCAGCTGGAACAGCGGGAGCTACGAGCAGTACTTC.

For the CDR3, the DNA is TGTGCCAGCCGATTGAGGGCCAGGTGCTACGAGCAGTACTTC. It translates to CASRLRARCYEQYF. The rearrangement joins TRBV21-1 to TRBJ2-7; the table assigns TRBD2, which was not confirmed against the DNA. TRBV21-1 is a listed pseudogene. The CDR3 is 14 amino acids.

This clone was detected once. The V call is TRBV9, the J call TRBJ2-1, with D perhaps matching TRBD2 (6 bases). V was pared by 4 bases and J by 9 bases, with 20 bases between. CDR3 size: 15 residues. In germline, CDR1 is SGDLS, CDR2 YYNGEE. The CDR3: CASSPPGAALGEQFF. For the CDR3, the DNA is TGTGCCAGCAGCCCCCCGGGAGCGGCACTCGGTGAGCAGTTCTTC.

About this clone: The junction shows a germline mismatch at one end, possibly a read error. This chain uses TRBV13 with TRBJ2-7; the match to TRBD1 covers 8 bases. Germline CDR1 reads PRHDT; CDR2 reads FYEKMQ (reference sequence). The CDR3 sequence is 14 residues long. CDR3 region: CASSIGQGTYEQYF. The CDR3 coding sequence is TGTGCCAGCAGCATAGGACAGGGCACCTACGAGCAGTACTTC.

The rearrangement joins TRBV29-1 to TRBJ1-1, with 9 bases matching TRBD1. The V and J ends lost 4 bases and 4 bases, in that order; junction bases with no gene match: 4. CDR3 length equals 13 residues. The V gene's germline CDR1 is SQVTM and CDR2 ANQGSEA. The CDR3 sequence: CSVGTGAFTEAFF. The CDR3 nucleotides read TGCAGCGTTGGGACAGGGGCCTTCACTGAAGCTTTCTTT.

The chain carries TRBV28 and TRBJ1-1, with 7 bases identical to TRBD1. The CDR3 sequence is 14 residues long. CDR1 MDHEN and CDR2 SYDVKM come from the germline V gene. V was pared by 6 bases and J by 3 bases, with 7 bases of the junction left unmatched. CDR3 protein: CASRVAQGYTEAFF. Here the CDR3 DNA reads TGTGCCAGCAGAGTCGCACAGGGGTACACTGAAGCTTTCTTT.

In nucleotides, the CDR3 is TGTGCCAGCAGTTTTGTTCCTCTAGCCAAAAACATTCAGTACTTC. Translating gives CASSFVPLAKNIQYF. This chain joins TRBV27 and TRBJ2-4; D call uncertain. The length of the CDR3 is 15 residues. V gave up 3 bases and J gave up 0 bases, with 9 bases separating them. Germline CDR1 MNHEY, CDR2 SMNVEV (reference sequence).

The V gene is TRBV7-9, the J gene TRBJ1-2; possibly TRBD1 for D (6 bases). Germline loops: CDR1 SEHNR, CDR2 FQNEAQ (reference sequence). Trimming stripped 2 bases from V and 4 bases from J, with 11 bases between. This CDR3 spans 14 amino acids. CDR3 sequence: CASSLYRVPYGYTF. CDR3 nucleotide sequence: TGTGCCAGCAGCTTATACAGGGTCCCCTATGGCTACACCTTC.